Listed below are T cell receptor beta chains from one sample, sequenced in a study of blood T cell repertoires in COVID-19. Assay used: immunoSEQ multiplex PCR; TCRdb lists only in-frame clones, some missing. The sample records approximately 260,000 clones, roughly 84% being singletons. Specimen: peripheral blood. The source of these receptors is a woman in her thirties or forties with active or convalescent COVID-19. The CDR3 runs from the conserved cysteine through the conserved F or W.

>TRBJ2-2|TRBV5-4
CASSFPRSGKNTGELFF
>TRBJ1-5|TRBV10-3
CAISGHRNQPQHF
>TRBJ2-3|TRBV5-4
CASSHRADYSTQYF
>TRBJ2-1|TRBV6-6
CASSTGGDATRQFF
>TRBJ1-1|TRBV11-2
CASRLQGLTNTEAFF
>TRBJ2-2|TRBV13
CASSLRLAGGPGELFF
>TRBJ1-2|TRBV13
CASSSRPSGEGYTF
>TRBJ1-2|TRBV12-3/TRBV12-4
CASSGTGGIGYTF
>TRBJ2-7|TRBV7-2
CASSQGTASEQYF
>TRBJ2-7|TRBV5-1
CASSWSPGTGNEQYF
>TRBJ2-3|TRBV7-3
CASSSVASTDTQYF
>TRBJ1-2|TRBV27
CASSNTGGGYGYTF
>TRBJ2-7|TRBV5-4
CASSLGAAGSYEQYF
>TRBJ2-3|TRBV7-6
CASSLYQGAQTDTQYF
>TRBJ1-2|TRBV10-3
CATNRDRAYGYTF
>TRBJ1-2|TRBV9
CASSPHGTSNYGYTF